These T cell receptor beta chains were read from a single sample in a study of blood T cells in healthy people across ages. Via MiXCR, TCRdb re-called the 5' RACE reads, giving one row per CDR3 protein. The sample holds about 1.5 million distinct CDR3 sequences; around 39% are singletons and the top ten take less than 8%. Material for sequencing was blood. The receptors here all came from a young woman in good health. The CDR3 runs from the conserved cysteine through the conserved F or W. The D gene is left open where the match is weak. The size entry is marked missing in some rows and otherwise reads once, few, many or a size class.

V gene,D gene,CDR3 length,J gene,clone size,CDR3 protein,CDR3 DNA
TRBV12-3/TRBV12-4,TRBD2,16,TRBJ2-3,few,CASRLGLAGVADTQYF,TGTGCCAGCAGACTCGGACTAGCGGGGGTTGCAGATACGCAGTATTTT
TRBV20-1,.,16,TRBJ2-1,.,CSASPREPSSYNEQFF,TGCAGTGCTAGTCCCAGGGAACCGAGCTCCTACAATGAGCAGTTCTTC
TRBV4-1,TRBD2,15,TRBJ2-5,few,CASSQGGGGQETQYF,TGCGCCAGCAGCCAAGGCGGCGGGGGTCAAGAGACCCAGTACTTC
TRBV5-5,.,12,TRBJ1-1,.,CASTRSQAEAFF,TGTGCCAGCACCAGGAGCCAGGCTGAAGCTTTCTTT
TRBV5-1,TRBD2,16,TRBJ2-1,few,CASSVGLAGFYNEQFF,TGCGCCAGCAGCGTTGGACTAGCGGGGTTCTACAATGAGCAGTTCTTC
TRBV7-2,TRBD2,18,TRBJ2-1,few,CASSLAAVGLAGYNEQFF,TGTGCCAGCAGCTTAGCGGCGGTTGGGCTAGCGGGGTACAATGAGCAGTTCTTC
TRBV20-1,TRBD2,14,TRBJ2-7,.,CSASNSGSYYEQYF,TGCAGTGCTAGTAATAGCGGGAGTTACTACGAGCAGTACTTC
TRBV7-9,TRBD2,15,TRBJ2-1,.,CASSPLSGRAVEQFF,TGTGCCAGCAGCCCCCTTAGCGGGAGGGCCGTCGAGCAGTTCTTC
TRBV7-9,.,13,TRBJ1-1,.,CASLSALNTEAFF,TGTGCCAGCCTCTCCGCCTTGAACACTGAAGCTTTCTTT
TRBV4-1,TRBD2,18,TRBJ2-1,.,CASSQGTSGTSVPNEQFF,TGCGCCAGCAGCCAAGGGACCTCAGGGACTAGCGTCCCCAATGAGCAGTTCTTC
TRBV4-3,.,15,TRBJ2-7,.,CASSQERSSSYEQYF,TGCGCCAGCAGCCAAGAACGAAGTAGCTCCTACGAGCAGTACTTC
TRBV7-2,.,13,TRBJ2-1,few,CATSPSSYNEQFF,TGTGCCACTTCCCCTTCTTCCTACAATGAGCAGTTCTTC
TRBV9,.,14,TRBJ2-7,few,CASSVGRANYEQYF,TGTGCCAGCAGCGTAGGCAGGGCAAACTACGAGCAGTACTTC
TRBV28,TRBD1,16,TRBJ1-1,once,CASSLWTGGGNTEAFF,TGTGCCAGCAGTTTATGGACAGGGGGCGGGAACACTGAAGCTTTCTTT
TRBV20-1,TRBD2,14,TRBJ2-3,few,CSALRGGPKNTQYF,TGCAGTGCTCTCCGCGGGGGGCCCAAGAATACGCAGTATTTT
TRBV7-8,TRBD2,18,TRBJ2-7,.,CASSLGWIPSGSTYEQYF,TGTGCCAGCAGCTTAGGCTGGATCCCTAGCGGCTCCACCTACGAGCAGTACTTC
TRBV20-1,.,13,TRBJ1-1,.,CSARDPPRTEAFF,TGCAGTGCTAGAGATCCCCCGCGCACTGAAGCTTTCTTT
TRBV11-2,TRBD2,16,TRBJ2-7,few,CASSLPRGSGVYEQYF,TGTGCCAGCAGCTTACCCCGCGGTAGCGGGGTCTACGAGCAGTACTTC
TRBV5-6,.,15,TRBJ2-6,.,CASSGDRSEANVLTF,TGTGCCAGCAGCGGAGACAGGTCTGAGGCCAACGTCCTGACTTTC
TRBV6-2/TRBV6-3,.,15,TRBJ2-1,few,CASSYPSHTFNEQFF,TGTGCCAGCAGTTACCCCAGCCACACCTTTAATGAGCAGTTCTTC
TRBV4-2,TRBD1,15,TRBJ2-7,.,CASSQVGTGRSEQYF,TGTGCCAGCAGCCAAGTGGGGACAGGGCGAAGTGAGCAGTACTTC
TRBV27,.,14,TRBJ1-1,.,CASSLLGAGTEAFF,TGTGCCAGCAGTTTATTAGGCGCAGGGACCGAAGCTTTCTTT
TRBV9,.,18,TRBJ1-6,.,CASSVAPAGSSYNSPLHF,TGTGCCAGCAGCGTAGCCCCAGCCGGGAGCTCCTATAATTCACCCCTCCACTTT
TRBV20-1,TRBD2,18,TRBJ2-1,.,CSAYELAGGRISYNEQFF,TGCAGTGCTTACGAGCTAGCGGGGGGGCGTATCTCCTACAATGAGCAGTTCTTC
TRBV27,.,13,TRBJ2-3,.,CASSLGALDTQYF,TGTGCCAGCAGTTTGGGGGCGTTGGATACGCAGTATTTT
TRBV7-6,.,15,TRBJ2-7,.,CASSYASGLNLEQYF,TGTGCCAGCAGCTACGCCTCGGGACTTAACCTTGAGCAGTACTTC
TRBV2,.,13,TRBJ2-3,few,CASSEEGVDTQYF,TGTGCCAGCAGTGAAGAGGGGGTAGATACGCAGTATTTT
TRBV7-2,TRBD2,15,TRBJ2-1,few,CASSLVAGGRDEQFF,TGTGCCAGCAGCTTAGTAGCGGGAGGGCGGGATGAGCAGTTCTTC
TRBV29-1,TRBD1,12,TRBJ2-5,many,CSGYRGSETQYF,TGCAGCGGCTACAGGGGTTCGGAGACCCAGTACTTC
TRBV20-1,.,14,TRBJ2-5,.,CSARGDVLQETQYF,TGCAGTGCTAGAGGAGACGTACTCCAAGAGACCCAGTACTTC
TRBV3-1,TRBD1,16,TRBJ2-6,few,CASSPQGVSGANVLTF,TGTGCCAGCAGCCCCCAGGGGGTCTCTGGGGCCAACGTCCTGACTTTC
TRBV9,.,15,TRBJ1-2,few,CASSVDAGGINGYTF,TGTGCCAGCAGCGTAGACGCTGGGGGTATTAATGGCTACACCTTC
TRBV29-1,.,14,TRBJ1-2,.,CSAPLSPGDYGYTF,TGCAGCGCCCCCCTTTCACCGGGCGACTATGGCTACACCTTC
TRBV9,.,13,TRBJ2-3,.,CASSVEPGDTQYF,TGTGCCAGCAGCGTAGAACCCGGAGATACGCAGTATTTT
TRBV2,.,14,TRBJ2-7,.,CASSGSGGFDEQYF,TGTGCCAGCAGCGGATCCGGGGGCTTCGACGAGCAGTACTTC
TRBV20-1,TRBD1,15,TRBJ2-3,.,CSAPDSGGGTDTQYF,TGCAGTGCTCCCGACTCAGGGGGAGGCACAGATACGCAGTATTTT
TRBV7-2,.,15,TRBJ2-1,.,CASSLDGVAYNEQFF,TGTGCCAGCAGCTTAGACGGGGTGGCCTACAATGAGCAGTTCTTC
TRBV4-1,TRBD2,17,TRBJ2-1,.,CASSRIPGTSGYNEQFF,TGCGCCAGCAGCCGAATACCAGGGACTAGCGGATACAATGAGCAGTTCTTC
TRBV2,.,15,TRBJ1-6,.,CASSEARGGNSPLHF,TGTGCCAGCAGTGAAGCCAGGGGAGGTAATTCACCCCTCCACTTT
TRBV7-9,TRBD1,16,TRBJ1-5,.,CASSSSGTGGNQPQHF,TGTGCCAGCAGCTCATCCGGGACAGGGGGGAATCAGCCCCAGCATTTT
TRBV10-3,.,14,TRBJ2-1,.,CAISDWVNSGERFF,TGTGCCATCAGTGACTGGGTCAACTCCGGGGAGCGGTTCTTC
TRBV4-1,.,15,TRBJ2-7,.,CASSQDPLTGRAQYF,TGCGCCAGCAGCCAAGATCCCCTCACAGGGCGAGCCCAGTACTTC
TRBV20-1,TRBD1,12,TRBJ2-3,.,CSSGTGADTQYF,TGCAGTTCGGGGACAGGGGCAGATACGCAGTATTTT